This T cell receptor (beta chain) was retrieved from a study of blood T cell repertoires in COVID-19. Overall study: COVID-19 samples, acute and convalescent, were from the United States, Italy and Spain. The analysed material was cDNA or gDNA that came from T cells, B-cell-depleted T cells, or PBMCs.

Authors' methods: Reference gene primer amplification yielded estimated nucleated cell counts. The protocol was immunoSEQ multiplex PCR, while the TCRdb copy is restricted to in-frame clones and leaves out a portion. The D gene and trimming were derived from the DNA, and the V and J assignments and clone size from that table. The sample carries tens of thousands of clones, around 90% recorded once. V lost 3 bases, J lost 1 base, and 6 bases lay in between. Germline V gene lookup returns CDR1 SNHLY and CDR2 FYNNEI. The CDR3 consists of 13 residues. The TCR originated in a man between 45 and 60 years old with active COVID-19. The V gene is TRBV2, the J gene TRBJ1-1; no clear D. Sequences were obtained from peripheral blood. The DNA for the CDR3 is TGTGCCAGCAGTGAGGGAGGGAACACTGAAGCTTTCTTT. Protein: CASSEGGNTEAFF.